The 27 T cell receptor beta chains below come from one sample, sequenced in a study of blood T cell repertoires in COVID-19 (dated by TCRdb to about 2020). Library prep was done by the immunoSEQ multiplex PCR assay. TCRdb holds this immuneACCESS table with in-frame rearrangements only. Some clones are missing; in checked studies, unresolved V genes explain under half, and the rest has no known cause. For this sample the table gives tens of thousands of clones, of which 80% to 90% were detected only once. Jointly, the top ten make up less than 9% of the sample. Material: peripheral blood. All receptors derive from a man aged 55 to 69 with acute or convalescent COVID-19.

The V gene is TRBV30, the J gene TRBJ2-7; 9 bases line up with TRBD1. Germline trimming cut 6 bases from V and 3 bases from J; bases unmatched to any gene: 12. There are 15 residues in the CDR3. CDR1 and CDR2 from the germline V gene are GTSNPN and SVGIG (reference sequence). The CDR3 nucleotides are TGTGCCTGCTTGGGACAGGGAAAGAATTTCTACGAGCAGTACTTC. It specifies CACLGQGKNFYEQYF.

The chain couples TRBV4-1 to TRBJ2-1, with 13 nucleotides matching TRBD2. V shed 4 bases and J 9 bases; nucleotides not matched to a gene: 3. Germline assignment: CDR1 MGHRA and CDR2 YSYEKL. The CDR3 is 14 amino acids. CDR3 nucleotide sequence: TGCGCCAGCAGCCTGCGACTAGCGGGAGGTGAGCAGTTCTTC. Translated: CASSLRLAGGEQFF.

The CDR3 nucleotides read TGTGCCATCGCACAGGCCAATTCACCCCTCCACTTT. Translated, it gives CAIAQANSPLHF. The chain recombines TRBV10-3 with TRBJ1-6, with D maybe TRBD1 (5 bases). CDR3 length: 12 residues. V lost 8 bases, J lost 7 bases, and 9 bases lay in between. Germline-derived CDR1 and CDR2 are ENHRY and SYGVKD.

The gene calls are TRBV5-4 and TRBJ2-5, with D hard to call. V lost 0 bases to trimming and J lost 9 bases, with 12 bases between them. Per germline, CDR1 SGHNT and CDR2 YYREEE (reference sequence). The CDR3 totals 13 residues. The CDR3 protein is CASSLGSPSPQYF. The CDR3 nucleotides read TGTGCCAGCAGCTTGGGTAGCCCTTCCCCCCAGTACTTC.

V and J are TRBV30 and TRBJ2-6, with 13 nucleotides matching TRBD2. The CDR3 is 18 residues long. Per germline, CDR1 GTSNPN and CDR2 SVGIG (reference sequence). V shed 3 bases, J shed 4 bases, and the junction held 9 bases outside the gene matches. As DNA, the CDR3 is TGTGCCTGGAGGCCCCGACTAGCGGGAGGATCCGGGGCCAACGTCCTGACTTTC. It is translated as CAWRPRLAGGSGANVLTF. Full variable domain (outside the CDR3, taken from reference TRBV30 and TRBJ2-6): SQTIHQWPATLVQPVGSPLSLECTVEGTSNPNLYWYRQAAGRGLQLLFYSVGIGQISSEVPQNLSASRPQDRQFILSSKKLLLSDSGFYLCAWRPRLAGGSGANVLTFGAGSRLTVL.

The chain is built from TRBV10-2 and TRBJ1-2, with D possibly matching TRBD1 (6 bases). The CDR3 has 15 amino acids. Trimming took off 0 bases at V and 5 bases at J, with 13 bases between the two ends. From germline, CDR1 is WSHSY and CDR2 SAAADI. The CDR3 nucleotides read TGCGCCAGCAGTGAGTCGGCAGGGGTTGGATATGGCTACACCTTC. It is translated as CASSESAGVGYGYTF.

The J gene is TRBJ1-1, the V gene TRBV6-5; possibly TRBD1 for D (6 bases). There are 14 residues in the CDR3. Germline CDR1 MNHEY, CDR2 SVGAGI. Trimming removed 5 bases at V and 2 bases at J, with 12 bases between. In DNA, the CDR3 is TGTGCCAGCAGTAATCAGGGGAAAAACACTGAAGCTTTCTTT. Protein sequence: CASSNQGKNTEAFF.

This sequence joins TRBV3-1 (or the pseudogene TRBV3-2) and TRBJ2-5, with D possibly being TRBD1 (5 bases). The CDR3 consists of 16 residues. Trimming removed 4 bases from V and 1 base from J, with 16 bases in between. CDR1 LGHDT and CDR2 YNNKEL come from the germline V gene (reference sequence). The CDR3 nucleotides are TGTGCCAGCAGCCTCCCTTCGACAGCTAGCCAAGAGACCCAGTACTTC. This sequence encodes CASSLPSTASQETQYF.

To note about this clone: The sample has other DNA sequences that encode this CDR3 too. J is TRBJ1-2 and V is TRBV6-2 or TRBV6-3; D is possibly TRBD1 (6 bases). The ends were cut back, 5 bases at V and 4 bases at J, with 8 bases in the middle. The length of the CDR3 is 12 residues. Germline V gene data show CDR1 as MNHEY and CDR2 as SVGEGT. The CDR3 here is CASSLDSYGYTF. The DNA of the CDR3 is TGTGCCAGCAGTCTGGACAGCTATGGCTACACCTTC.

The rearrangement joins TRBV5-6 to TRBJ2-2, with D tentatively TRBD2 (6 bases). The CDR3 has 15 amino acids. From germline, CDR1 is SGHDT and CDR2 YYEEEE. V lost 4 bases, J lost 7 bases, and 17 bases lay in between. The CDR3 nucleotides are TGTGCCAGCAGCCCGACCGGGACTGTGGTCGGGGAGCTGTTTTTT. Translated, it gives CASSPTGTVVGELFF.

V and J are TRBV29-1 and TRBJ1-1; 7 nucleotides agree with TRBD1. Germline-derived CDR1 and CDR2 are SQVTM and ANQGSEA. This CDR3 is 13 amino acids long. Trimming took 5 bases from V and 5 from J; bases not matched to a gene: 8. In DNA form, the CDR3 reads TGCAGCGTTCGACAGGGATCGGGAACTGAAGCTTTCTTT. It encodes CSVRQGSGTEAFF.

The chain employs TRBV7-2 and TRBJ1-4; 10 bases are shared with TRBD1. Germline-derived CDR1 and CDR2 are SGHTA and FQGNSA. The CDR3 is 14 residues long. The V segment lost 5 bases and the J segment 5 bases; nucleotides outside the gene matches: 2. This CDR3 is CASSPDRGNEKLFF. DNA for the CDR3: TGTGCCAGCAGCCCGGACAGGGGGAATGAAAAACTGTTTTTT. Full variable domain (rest looked up from reference TRBV7-2 and TRBJ1-4): GAGVSQSPSNKVTEKGKDVELRCDPISGHTALYWYRQSLGQGLEFLIYFQGNSAPDKSGLPSDRFSAERTGGSVSTLTIQRTQQEDSAVYLCASSPDRGNEKLFFGSGTQLSVL.

The V call is TRBV3-1 (or the pseudogene TRBV3-2), the J call TRBJ2-1; possible D gene TRBD2, 6 bases. The CDR3 is 14 amino acids. CDR1 is LGHDT and CDR2 is YNNKEL in the germline V gene (reference sequence). V was cut by 0 bases and J by 9 bases, with 12 bases left in between. For the CDR3, the DNA is TGTGCCAGCAGCCAAGATCCACGGCGGGGTGAGCAGTTCTTC. Translating gives CASSQDPRRGEQFF.

The chain carries TRBV5-5 and TRBJ1-3, with D perhaps matching TRBD1 (5 bases). The V gene's germline CDR1 is SGHKS and CDR2 YYEKEE (reference sequence). With 3 bases removed from V and 2 bases from J, the gap between germline ends came to 9 bases. The CDR3 has 14 amino acids. The CDR3 DNA is TGTGCCAGCAGCTCACAGGCGACTGGAAACACCATATATTTT. Translation gives CASSSQATGNTIYF. Complete variable domain (other parts from reference TRBV5-5 and TRBJ1-3): DAGVTQSPTHLIKTRGQQVTLRCSPISGHKSVSWYQQVLGQGPQFIFQYYEKEERGRGNFPDRFSARQFPNYSSELNVNALLLGDSALYLCASSSQATGNTIYFGEGSWLTVV.

This chain links TRBV5-4 with TRBJ2-5; a possible D gene is TRBD1 (6 bases). CDR1 and CDR2 from the germline V gene are SGHNT and YYREEE (reference sequence). Trimming took 3 bases from V and 4 from J, leaving 16 bases between them. The CDR3 extends over 15 amino acids. CDR3 nucleotide sequence: TGTGCCAGCAGCTCCAGGGGTCGCGCGGGAGAGACCCAGTACTTC. Residues: CASSSRGRAGETQYF.

J is TRBJ2-1 and V is TRBV14; possibly TRBD1 for D (5 bases). Germline assignment: CDR1 SGHDN and CDR2 FVKESK. V lost 2 bases, J lost 9 bases, and 17 bases lay in between. The CDR3 has 15 amino acids. In nucleotides, the CDR3 is TGTGCCAGCAGCCAATCCTTTCTTCCAAGGGGTGAGCAGTTCTTC. It specifies CASSQSFLPRGEQFF.

V gene TRBV5-1 combines with J gene TRBJ2-1, with 12 bases identical to TRBD2. J was trimmed by 8 bases and V by 2 bases; bases with no gene match: 17. This CDR3 is 19 amino acids long. CDR1 is SGHRS, CDR2 YFSETQ, per germline. The DNA of the CDR3 is TGCGCCAGCAGCTTCGGGGCTAGCGGGGGGGCCCGGATATTCGATGAGCAGTTCTTC. This codes for CASSFGASGGARIFDEQFF.

The chain links TRBV30 to TRBJ1-2; D is possibly TRBD1 (6 bases). The CDR3 consists of 11 residues. With 8 bases removed from V and 8 bases from J, the gap between germline ends came to 15 bases. CDR1 GTSNPN and CDR2 SVGIG come from the germline V gene (reference sequence). CDR3 protein: CARGGVRGYTF. CDR3 DNA: TGTGCCCGAGGGGGGGTGCGGGGCTACACCTTC.

The rearrangement joins TRBV27 to TRBJ2-5; 7 bases align to TRBD2. V dropped 3 bases and J dropped 5; count of bases not matched to a gene: 6. The CDR3 covers 14 residues. Germline V gene data show CDR1 as MNHEY and CDR2 as SMNVEV (reference sequence). DNA for the CDR3: TGTGCCAGCAGTTTGGGGGGGTTTTCGGAGACCCAGTACTTC. Its protein product is CASSLGGFSETQYF.

On this clone: This specimen includes other DNA sequences encoding the same CDR3. The rearrangement links TRBV30 to TRBJ1-1, with TRBD1 matching over 7 bases. Germline loops: CDR1 GTSNPN, CDR2 SVGIG (reference sequence). V dropped 3 bases and J dropped 0; count of bases not matched to a gene: 1. The CDR3 length is 13 residues. The CDR3 here is CAWRGQLNTEAFF. The CDR3 nucleotides are TGTGCCTGGAGGGGACAGTTGAACACTGAAGCTTTCTTT.

The V call is TRBV30, the J call TRBJ1-1; 8 nucleotides align to TRBD1. Germline trimming cut 5 bases from V and 1 base from J; bases unmatched to any gene: 3. Germline-derived CDR1 and CDR2 are GTSNPN and SVGIG (reference sequence). This CDR3 has 13 amino acids. The CDR3 bases are TGTGCCTGGGACAGGGGACAGAACACTGAAGCTTTCTTT. This codes for CAWDRGQNTEAFF.

The chain couples TRBV6-6 to TRBJ2-1, with TRBD2 identical over 8 bases. The germline V gene encodes CDR1 MNHNY and CDR2 SVGAGI (reference sequence). With 2 bases clipped from V and 9 bases from J, the junction kept 12 bases outside the gene matches. This CDR3 is 16 amino acids long. CDR3 amino acids: CASSYVTSGSGSEQFF. As DNA, the CDR3 is TGTGCCAGCAGTTACGTAACTAGCGGAAGTGGGAGTGAGCAGTTCTTC.

This chain joins TRBV11-2 and TRBJ1-5; 10 bases map to TRBD1. This CDR3 comprises 13 residues. Losses at the gene ends were 5 bases for V and 7 bases for J; bases not matched to a gene: 2. Germline V gene sequence: CDR1 SGHAT, CDR2 FQNNGV. CDR3 sequence (DNA): TGTGCCAGCAGCAGGGACAGGGGCCAGCCCCAGCATTTT. Protein sequence: CASSRDRGQPQHF.

The chain joins TRBV7-6 to TRBJ1-1; 8 bases map to TRBD1. The germline CDR1 and CDR2 sequences are SGHVS and FNYEAQ. V lost 5 bases, J lost 3 bases, and 8 bases stayed unmatched. The CDR3 spans 15 residues. For the CDR3, the DNA is TGTGCCAGCAGCCCGCCCGGGACAGGTTACACTGAAGCTTTCTTT. Translating gives CASSPPGTGYTEAFF. Variable domain in full (rest from reference TRBV7-6 and TRBJ1-1): GAGVSQSPRYKVTKRGQDVALRCDPISGHVSLYWYRQALGQGPEFLTYFNYEAQQDKSGLPNDRFSAERPEGSISTLTIQRTEQRDSAMYRCASSPPGTGYTEAFFGQGTRLTVV.

V gene TRBV9 combines with J gene TRBJ1-2; weak D call: TRBD1 (6 bases). There are 13 residues in the CDR3. Germline loops: CDR1 SGDLS, CDR2 YYNGEE. V lost 0 bases to trimming and J lost 8 bases, with 11 bases between them. This chain's CDR3 is CASSVDRVGGYTF. The CDR3 coding sequence is TGTGCCAGCAGCGTAGACAGGGTTGGGGGCTACACCTTC.

J is TRBJ1-1 and V is TRBV30; D remains unclear. Trimming shortened V by 3 bases and J by 3 bases, and 11 bases separated the two germline ends. The CDR3 runs 13 residues. Germline CDR1 and CDR2: GTSNPN and SVGIG (reference sequence). CDR3 nucleotide sequence: TGTGCCTGGAGGTCGGCGGGCGACACTGAAGCTTTCTTT. Its translation is CAWRSAGDTEAFF.

The CDR3 coding sequence is TGTGCCAGCAGCTTAGTTATCGGGAGGGACTATGGCTACACCTTC. Encoded protein: CASSLVIGRDYGYTF. This chain joins TRBV7-2 and TRBJ1-2; D is unclear. V dropped 1 base and J dropped 3 bases, with 12 bases sitting between them. Germline V gene sequence: CDR1 SGHTA, CDR2 FQGNSA. The CDR3 sequence is 15 residues long.